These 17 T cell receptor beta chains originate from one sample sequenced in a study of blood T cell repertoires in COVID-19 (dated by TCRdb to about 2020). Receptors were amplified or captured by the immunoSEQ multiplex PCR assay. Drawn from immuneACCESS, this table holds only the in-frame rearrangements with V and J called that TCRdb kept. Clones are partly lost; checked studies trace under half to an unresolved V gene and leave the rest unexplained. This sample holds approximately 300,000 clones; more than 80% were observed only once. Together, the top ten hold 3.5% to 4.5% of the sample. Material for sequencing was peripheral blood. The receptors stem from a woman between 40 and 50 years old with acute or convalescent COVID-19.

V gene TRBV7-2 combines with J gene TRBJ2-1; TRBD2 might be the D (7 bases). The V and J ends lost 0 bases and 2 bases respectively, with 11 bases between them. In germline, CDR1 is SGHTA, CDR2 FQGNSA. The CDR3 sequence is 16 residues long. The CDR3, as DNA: TGTGCCAGCAGCTTAGCACCGGGGGGCCCCTACAATGAGCAGTTCTTC. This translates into CASSLAPGGPYNEQFF.

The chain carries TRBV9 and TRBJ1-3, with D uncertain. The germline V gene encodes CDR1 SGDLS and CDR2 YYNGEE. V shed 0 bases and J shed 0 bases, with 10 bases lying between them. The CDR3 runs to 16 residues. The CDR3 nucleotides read TGTGCCAGCAGCGTAGGATGGAGTGTCTCTGGAAACACCATATATTTT. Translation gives CASSVGWSVSGNTIYF.

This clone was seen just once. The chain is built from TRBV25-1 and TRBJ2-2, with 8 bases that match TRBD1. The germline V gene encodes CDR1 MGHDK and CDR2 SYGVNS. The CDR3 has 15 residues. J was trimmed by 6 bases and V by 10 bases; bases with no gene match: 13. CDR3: CATTKTSGGPGELFF. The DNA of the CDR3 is TGTGCCACTACCAAAACTTCAGGGGGCCCCGGGGAGCTGTTTTTT.

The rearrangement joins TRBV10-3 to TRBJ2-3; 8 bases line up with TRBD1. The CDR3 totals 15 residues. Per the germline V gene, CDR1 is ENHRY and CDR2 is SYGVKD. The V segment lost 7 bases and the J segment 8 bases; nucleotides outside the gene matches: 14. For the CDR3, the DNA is TGTGCCATCACTCCGGGCCACAGAACAGGGGGTACGCAGTATTTT. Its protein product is CAITPGHRTGGTQYF.

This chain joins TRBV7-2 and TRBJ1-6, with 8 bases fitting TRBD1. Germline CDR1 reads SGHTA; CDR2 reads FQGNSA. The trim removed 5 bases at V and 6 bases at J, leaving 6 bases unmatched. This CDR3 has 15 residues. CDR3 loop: CASSPGQVTNSPLHF. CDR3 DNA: TGTGCCAGCAGCCCGGGACAGGTGACTAATTCACCCCTCCACTTT.

DNA of the CDR3: TGTGCCAGCGGGGACAGGGTTAATCAGCCCCAGCATTTT. Translating gives CASGDRVNQPQHF. The chain uses TRBV2 and TRBJ1-5, with TRBD1 matching over 9 bases. Germline trimming cut 8 bases from V and 4 bases from J; bases unmatched to any gene: 3. CDR1 is SNHLY and CDR2 is FYNNEI in the germline V gene. The CDR3 runs to 13 residues.

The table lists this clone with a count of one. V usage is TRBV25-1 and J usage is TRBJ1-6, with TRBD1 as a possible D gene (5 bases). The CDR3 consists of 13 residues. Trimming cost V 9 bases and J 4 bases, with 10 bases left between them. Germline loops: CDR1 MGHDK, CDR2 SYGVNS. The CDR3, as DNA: TGTGCCAGTGGACACACGTATAATTCACCCCTCCACTTT. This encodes CASGHTYNSPLHF.

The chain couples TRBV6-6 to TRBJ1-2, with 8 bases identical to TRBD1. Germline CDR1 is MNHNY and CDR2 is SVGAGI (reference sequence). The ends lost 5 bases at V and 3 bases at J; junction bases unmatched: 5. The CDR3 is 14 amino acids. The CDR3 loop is CASSIGQGDYGYTF. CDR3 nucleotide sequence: TGTGCCAGCAGTATTGGACAGGGCGACTATGGCTACACCTTC.

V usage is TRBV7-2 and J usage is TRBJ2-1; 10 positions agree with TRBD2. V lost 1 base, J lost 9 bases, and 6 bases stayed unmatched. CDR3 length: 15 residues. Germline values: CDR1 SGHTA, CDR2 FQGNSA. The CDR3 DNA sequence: TGTGCCAGCAGCTTAGGCAGCGGGGGGGCAAGTGAGCAGTTCTTC. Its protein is CASSLGSGGASEQFF.

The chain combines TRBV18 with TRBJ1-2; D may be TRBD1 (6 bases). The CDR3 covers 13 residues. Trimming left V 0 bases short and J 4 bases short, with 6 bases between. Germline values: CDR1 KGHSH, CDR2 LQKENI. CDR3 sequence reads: CASSPPGAYGYTF. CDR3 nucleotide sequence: TGTGCCAGCTCACCACCGGGGGCCTATGGCTACACCTTC.

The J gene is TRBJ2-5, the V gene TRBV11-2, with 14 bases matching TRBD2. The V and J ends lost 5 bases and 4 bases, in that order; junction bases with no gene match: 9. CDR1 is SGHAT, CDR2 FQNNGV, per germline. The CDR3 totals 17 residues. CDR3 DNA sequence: TGTGCCAGCAGCGGCCGCGGACTAGCGGGGGGAAGAGAGACCCAGTACTTC. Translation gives CASSGRGLAGGRETQYF.

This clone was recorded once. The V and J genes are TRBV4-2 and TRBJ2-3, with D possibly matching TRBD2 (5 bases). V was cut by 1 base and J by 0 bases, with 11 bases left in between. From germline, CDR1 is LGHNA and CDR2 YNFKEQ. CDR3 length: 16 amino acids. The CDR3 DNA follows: TGTGCCAGCAGCCAAGTACTAGGTTATAGCACAGATACGCAGTATTTT. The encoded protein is CASSQVLGYSTDTQYF.

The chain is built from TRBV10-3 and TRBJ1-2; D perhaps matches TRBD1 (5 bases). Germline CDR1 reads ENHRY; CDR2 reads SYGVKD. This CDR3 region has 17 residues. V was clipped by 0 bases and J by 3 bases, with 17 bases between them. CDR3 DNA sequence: TGTGCCATCAGTGAGTCGGCCAGACAGTCCCTAGACTATGGCTACACCTTC. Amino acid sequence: CAISESARQSLDYGYTF.

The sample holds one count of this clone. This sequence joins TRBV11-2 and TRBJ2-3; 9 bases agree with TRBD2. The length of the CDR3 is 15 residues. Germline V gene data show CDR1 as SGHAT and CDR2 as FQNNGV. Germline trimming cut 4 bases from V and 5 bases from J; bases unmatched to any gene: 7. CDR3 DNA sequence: TGTGCCAGCAGCTCTGGGACTAGCATGGGAGATACGCAGTATTTT. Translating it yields CASSSGTSMGDTQYF.

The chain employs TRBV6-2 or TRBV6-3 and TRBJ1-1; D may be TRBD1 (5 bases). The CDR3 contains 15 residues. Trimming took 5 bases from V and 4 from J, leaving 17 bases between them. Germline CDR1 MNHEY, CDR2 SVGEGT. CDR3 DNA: TGTGCCAGCAGTCCCCGGGTCCAGGGTGTCACTGAAGCTTTCTTT. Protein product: CASSPRVQGVTEAFF.

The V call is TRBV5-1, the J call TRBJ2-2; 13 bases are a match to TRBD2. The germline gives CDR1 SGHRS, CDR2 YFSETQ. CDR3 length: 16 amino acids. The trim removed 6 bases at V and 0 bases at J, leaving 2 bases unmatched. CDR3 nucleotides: TGCGCCAGCAAGACTAGCGGGGGGTCGAACACCGGGGAGCTGTTTTTT. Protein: CASKTSGGSNTGELFF. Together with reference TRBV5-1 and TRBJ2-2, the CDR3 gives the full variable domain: KAGVTQTPRYLIKTRGQQVTLSCSPISGHRSVSWYQQTPGQGLQFLFEYFSETQRNKGNFPGRFSGRQFSNSRSEMNVSTLELGDSALYLCASKTSGGSNTGELFFGEGSRLTVL.

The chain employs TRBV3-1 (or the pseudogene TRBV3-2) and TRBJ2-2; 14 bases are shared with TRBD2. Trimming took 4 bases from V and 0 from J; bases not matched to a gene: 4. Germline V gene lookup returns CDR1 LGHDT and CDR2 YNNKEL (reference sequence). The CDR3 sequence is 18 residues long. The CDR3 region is CASSPGLAGGPNTGELFF. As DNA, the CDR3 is TGTGCCAGCAGCCCAGGACTAGCGGGGGGACCGAACACCGGGGAGCTGTTTTTT.